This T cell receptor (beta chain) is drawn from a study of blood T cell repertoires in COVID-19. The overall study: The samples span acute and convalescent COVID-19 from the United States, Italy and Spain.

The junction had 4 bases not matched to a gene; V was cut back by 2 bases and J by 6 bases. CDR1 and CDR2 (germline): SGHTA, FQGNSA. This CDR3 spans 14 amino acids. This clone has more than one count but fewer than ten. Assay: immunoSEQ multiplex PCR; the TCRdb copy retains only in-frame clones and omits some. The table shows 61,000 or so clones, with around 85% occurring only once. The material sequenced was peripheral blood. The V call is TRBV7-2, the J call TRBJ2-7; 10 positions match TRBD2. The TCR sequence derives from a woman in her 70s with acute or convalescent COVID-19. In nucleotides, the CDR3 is TGTGCCAGCAGCTTACCAGCGGGGGGGCCCGAGCAGTACTTC. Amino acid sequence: CASSLPAGGPEQYF.